These 18 T cell receptor beta chains were sequenced from one sample in a study of cytotoxic CD8 clonotypes in ibrutinib-treated CLL. Sequencing used immunoSEQ multiplex PCR; TCRdb keeps in-frame clones, though not all of them. The repertoire holds more than 200,000 clones, roughly 73% seen once, with over 9.5% in the top ten. The sequences come from PBMCs, collected after 12 months of ibrutinib treatment. The origin of the receptors is a human donor with chronic lymphocytic leukemia.

The genes are TRBV23-1 and TRBJ2-7; TRBD1 agrees at 7 bases. TRBV23-1 counts as an open reading frame of uncertain function. Trimming removed 3 bases from V and 5 bases from J; junction bases left unmatched: 4. The CDR3 sequence is 13 residues long. CDR3 DNA: TGCGCCAGCAGTCACGACAGGGCCCACGAGCAGTACTTC. It yields the protein CASSHDRAHEQYF.

Only a few counts were recorded for this clone. This chain joins TRBV28 and TRBJ2-5; D is uncertain. Per the germline V gene, CDR1 is MDHEN and CDR2 is SYDVKM. The CDR3 length is 14 residues. The germline V and J ends were trimmed by 7 bases and 1 base, with 13 bases remaining between them. The CDR3 region is CASKLPGRQETQYF. The CDR3 bases are TGTGCCAGCAAACTCCCCGGCCGCCAAGAGACCCAGTACTTC.

The J gene is TRBJ2-7, the V gene TRBV14, with a tentative D call TRBD2 (5 bases). Germline loops: CDR1 SGHDN, CDR2 FVKESK. V gave up 4 bases and J gave up 1 base, with 14 bases separating them. The CDR3 is 15 amino acids. CDR3: CASSPYSRGSYEQYF. The CDR3, as DNA: TGTGCCAGCAGCCCATATTCCCGGGGATCCTACGAGCAGTACTTC.

V usage is TRBV11-3 and J usage is TRBJ2-3; 9 nucleotides line up with TRBD2. The germline gives CDR1 SGHNT, CDR2 YENEEA. V shed 5 bases, J shed 1 base, and the junction held 7 bases outside the gene matches. The CDR3 is made up of 16 amino acids. CDR3 in amino acids: CASSKSQRGGTDTQYF. CDR3 nucleotides: TGTGCCAGCAGCAAATCCCAGCGGGGGGGCACAGATACGCAGTATTTT.

The chain carries TRBV28 and TRBJ2-5; 8 nucleotides match TRBD1. The length of the CDR3 is 14 residues. With V trimmed by 5 bases and J by 5 bases, 7 bases remained unmatched. The germline V gene has CDR1 MDHEN and CDR2 SYDVKM. The CDR3 DNA reads TGTGCCAGCAGTCCCCCCAGGGGGCGGGAGACCCAGTACTTC. It specifies CASSPPRGRETQYF.

The genes are TRBV29-1 and TRBJ2-4; a possible D gene is TRBD1 (6 bases). V lost 8 bases, J lost 0 bases, and 20 bases lay in between. The germline V gene encodes CDR1 SQVTM and CDR2 ANQGSEA. The CDR3 is made up of 16 amino acids. This CDR3 reads CSLSPGHQLAKNIQYF. CDR3 bases: TGCAGCCTCAGCCCGGGACACCAATTAGCCAAAAACATTCAGTACTTC.

This clone was counted a single time. Other nucleotide sequences in the sample specify the same CDR3. The chain combines TRBV18 with TRBJ1-2; D unresolved. V dropped 0 bases and J dropped 4 bases, with 9 bases sitting between them. Germline V gene lookup returns CDR1 KGHSH and CDR2 LQKENI. The CDR3 length is 14 residues. CDR3 amino acids: CASSPPGWTYGYTF. The DNA of the CDR3 is TGTGCCAGCTCACCACCAGGGTGGACCTATGGCTACACCTTC.

This clone came up once. This rearrangement joins TRBV7-3 to TRBJ2-1; 8 bases are shared with TRBD2. CDR1 and CDR2 (germline): SGHTA, FQGTGA. The CDR3 length is 16 residues. The V gene end was trimmed by 1 base and the J gene end by 7 bases; junction bases not matched to a gene: 9. The CDR3 is CASSLNSGGPRNEQFF. The CDR3 DNA reads TGTGCCAGCAGCTTAAATTCGGGGGGGCCCCGGAATGAGCAGTTCTTC.

The chain recombines TRBV7-3 with TRBJ2-5; a weak D match, TRBD2 (6 bases). CDR3 length: 15 residues. V was clipped by 4 bases and J by 4 bases, with 16 bases between them. Germline-derived CDR1 and CDR2 are SGHTA and FQGTGA. Here the CDR3 reads CASSYGGYLGETQYF. DNA of the CDR3: TGTGCCAGCAGCTACGGGGGATATCTCGGAGAGACCCAGTACTTC. Combining the CDR3 with reference TRBV7-3 and TRBJ2-5 gives the whole variable domain GAGVSQTPSNKVTEKGKYVELRCDPISGHTALYWYRQSLGQGPEFLIYFQGTGAADDSGLPNDRFFAVRPEGSVSTLKIQRTERGDSAVYLCASSYGGYLGETQYFGPGTRLLVL.

The chain links TRBV29-1 to TRBJ2-3; D is undetermined. Germline V gives CDR1 SQVTM, CDR2 ANQGSEA. CDR3 length equals 12 residues. V was clipped by 6 bases and J by 6 bases, with 13 bases between them. CDR3 nucleotide sequence: TGCAGCGTAGTGATTCTCTCCGATACGCAGTATTTT. This translates into CSVVILSDTQYF.

The V gene is TRBV29-1, the J gene TRBJ1-1, with 9 bases lining up with TRBD1. The length of the CDR3 is 12 residues. Germline CDR1 SQVTM, CDR2 ANQGSEA. The V and J ends lost 4 bases and 5 bases, in that order; junction bases with no gene match: 2. The DNA of the CDR3 is TGCAGCGTTGTTGGACAGGGGACTGAAGCTTTCTTT. Translated: CSVVGQGTEAFF. The variable domain in full, with the rest retrieved from reference TRBV29-1 and TRBJ1-1, is SAVISQKPSRDICQRGTSLTIQCQVDSQVTMMFWYRQQPGQSLTLIATANQGSEATYESGFVIDKFPISRPNLTFSTLTVSNMSPEDSSIYLCSVVGQGTEAFFGQGTRLTVV.

The J gene is TRBJ2-1, the V gene TRBV28, with 11 bases that match TRBD2. The length of the CDR3 is 16 residues. V dropped 2 bases and J dropped 7; count of bases not matched to a gene: 7. Germline V lookup: CDR1 MDHEN, CDR2 SYDVKM. The CDR3 nucleotides are TGTGCCAGCAGTTTAAGGGGTCTAGCGGGAGGTAATGAGCAGTTCTTC. This encodes CASSLRGLAGGNEQFF.

The chain couples TRBV5-8 to TRBJ2-7, with 10 bases identical to TRBD1. Germline loops: CDR1 SGHTS, CDR2 YDEGEE. CDR3 size: 13 residues. The junction had 5 bases not matched to a gene; V was cut back by 10 bases and J by 1 base. In nucleotides, the CDR3 is TGTGCCGGGGACAGGGGACGATCCTACGAGCAGTACTTC. Amino acid sequence: CAGDRGRSYEQYF.

The genes are TRBV6-6 and TRBJ2-4; TRBD1 or TRBD2 may be the D gene (5 bases each). The CDR3 is made up of 16 amino acids. The germline gives CDR1 MNHNY, CDR2 SVGAGI (reference sequence). With 2 bases removed from V and 0 bases from J, the gap between germline ends came to 11 bases. CDR3 sequence: CASSYADGGAKNIQYF. As DNA, the CDR3 is TGTGCCAGCAGTTACGCCGATGGGGGAGCCAAAAACATTCAGTACTTC.

The genes are TRBV6-6 and TRBJ2-1; D not certain. CDR1 MNHNY and CDR2 SVGAGI come from the germline V gene (reference sequence). V was pared by 6 bases and J by 0 bases, with 12 bases between. This CDR3 contains 15 residues. In DNA, the CDR3 is TGTGCCAGCAGCCATGGGTCAGGCTCCTACAATGAGCAGTTCTTC. Translation gives CASSHGSGSYNEQFF.

This clone appeared once. V and J are TRBV27 and TRBJ2-4, with D maybe TRBD1 (6 bases). V dropped 2 bases and J dropped 7 bases, with 9 bases sitting between them. Looked up from germline, CDR1 is MNHEY and CDR2 is SMNVEV (reference sequence). The CDR3 spans 13 residues. CDR3 residues: CASSLRGGNIQYF. The DNA of the CDR3 is TGTGCCAGCAGTTTACGAGGGGGTAACATTCAGTACTTC.

The chain recombines TRBV28 with TRBJ1-2; D gene uncertain. Germline CDR1 and CDR2: MDHEN and SYDVKM. The CDR3 is 14 residues long. Deletions cut 4 bases from V and 4 bases from J, with 13 bases between. The CDR3 spells CASSYPDGSYGYTF. In DNA form, the CDR3 reads TGTGCCAGCAGTTACCCCGACGGCTCCTATGGCTACACCTTC.

This chain connects TRBV6-6 to TRBJ1-5; weak D call: TRBD1 (5 bases). The CDR3 spans 14 residues. The germline V gene has CDR1 MNHNY and CDR2 SVGAGI (reference sequence). Trimming stripped 6 bases from V and 3 bases from J, with 12 bases between. The CDR3 protein is CASRGTVFNQPQHF. The CDR3 DNA reads as TGTGCCAGCAGGGGGACCGTTTTCAATCAGCCCCAGCATTTT.